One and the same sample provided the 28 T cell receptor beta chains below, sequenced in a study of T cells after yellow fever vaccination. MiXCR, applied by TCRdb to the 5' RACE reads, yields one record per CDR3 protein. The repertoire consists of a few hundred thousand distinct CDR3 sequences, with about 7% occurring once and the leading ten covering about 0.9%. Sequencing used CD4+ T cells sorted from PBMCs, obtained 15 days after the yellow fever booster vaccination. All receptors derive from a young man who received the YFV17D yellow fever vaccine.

The CDR3: CATSRVILAGSSYNEQFF. In nucleotides, the CDR3 is TGTGCCACCAGCAGAGTCATACTAGCGGGGAGCTCCTACAATGAGCAGTTCTTC. The chain links TRBV15 to TRBJ2-1, with 10 nucleotides matching TRBD2. Germline CDR1 LNHNV, CDR2 YYDKDF (reference sequence). The CDR3 is 18 amino acids. The junction had 6 bases not matched to a gene; V was cut back by 1 base and J by 0 bases.

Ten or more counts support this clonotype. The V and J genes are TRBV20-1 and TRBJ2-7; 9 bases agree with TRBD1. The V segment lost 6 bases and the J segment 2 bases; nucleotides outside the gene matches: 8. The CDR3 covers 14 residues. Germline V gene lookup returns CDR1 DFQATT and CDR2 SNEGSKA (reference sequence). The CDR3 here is CSAGRTGAAYEQYF. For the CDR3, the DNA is TGCAGTGCGGGGAGGACAGGGGCGGCCTACGAGCAGTACTTC.

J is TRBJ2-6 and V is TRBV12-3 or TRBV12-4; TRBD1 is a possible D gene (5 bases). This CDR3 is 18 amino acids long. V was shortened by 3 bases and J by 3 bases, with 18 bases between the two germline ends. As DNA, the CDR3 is TGTGCCAGCAGTTTTAAAGGACAAGGGAAGGGTGGGGCCAACGTCCTGACTTTC. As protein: CASSFKGQGKGGANVLTF.

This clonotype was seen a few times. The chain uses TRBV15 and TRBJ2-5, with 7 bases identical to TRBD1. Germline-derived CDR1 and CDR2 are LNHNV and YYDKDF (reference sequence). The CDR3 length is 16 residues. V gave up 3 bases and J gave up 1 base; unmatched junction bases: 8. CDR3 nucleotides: TGTGCCACCAGCAGCTACGCAGGGGGTCTCCAAGAGACCCAGTACTTC. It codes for CATSSYAGGLQETQYF.

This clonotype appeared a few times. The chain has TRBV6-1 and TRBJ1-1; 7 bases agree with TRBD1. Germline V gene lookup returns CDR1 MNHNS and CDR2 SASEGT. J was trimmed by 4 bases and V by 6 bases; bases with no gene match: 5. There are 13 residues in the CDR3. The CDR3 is CASRKGGSTEAFF. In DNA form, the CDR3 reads TGTGCCAGCAGAAAAGGGGGCTCCACTGAAGCTTTCTTT.

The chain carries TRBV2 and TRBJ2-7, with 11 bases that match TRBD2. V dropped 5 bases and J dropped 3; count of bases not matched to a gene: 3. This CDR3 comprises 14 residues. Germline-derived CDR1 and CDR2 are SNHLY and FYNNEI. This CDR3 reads CASSSLAGGYEQYF. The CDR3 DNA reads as TGTGCCAGCAGTTCGCTAGCGGGAGGCTACGAGCAGTACTTC.

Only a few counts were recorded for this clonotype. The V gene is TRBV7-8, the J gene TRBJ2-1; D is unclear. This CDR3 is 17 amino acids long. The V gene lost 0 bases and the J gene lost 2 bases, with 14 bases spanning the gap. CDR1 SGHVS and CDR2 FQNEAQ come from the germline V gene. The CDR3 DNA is TGTGCCAGCAGCTTAGCGGCTCAGTCTGGACCCTACAATGAGCAGTTCTTC. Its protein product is CASSLAAQSGPYNEQFF.

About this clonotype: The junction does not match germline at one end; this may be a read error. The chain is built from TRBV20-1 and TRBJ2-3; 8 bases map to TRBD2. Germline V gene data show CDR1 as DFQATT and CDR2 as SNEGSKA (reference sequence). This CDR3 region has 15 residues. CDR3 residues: CCASNPSGSIDTQYF. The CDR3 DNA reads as TGCTGTGCTAGTAACCCCAGCGGGAGTATAGATACGCAGTATTTT.

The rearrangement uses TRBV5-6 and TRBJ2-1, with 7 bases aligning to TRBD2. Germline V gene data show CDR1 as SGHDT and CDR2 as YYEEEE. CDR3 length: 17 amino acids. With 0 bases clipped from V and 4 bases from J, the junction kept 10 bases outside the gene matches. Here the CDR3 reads CASSLERGRPPYNEQFF. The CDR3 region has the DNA TGTGCCAGCAGCTTGGAGCGGGGACGTCCCCCTTACAATGAGCAGTTCTTC.

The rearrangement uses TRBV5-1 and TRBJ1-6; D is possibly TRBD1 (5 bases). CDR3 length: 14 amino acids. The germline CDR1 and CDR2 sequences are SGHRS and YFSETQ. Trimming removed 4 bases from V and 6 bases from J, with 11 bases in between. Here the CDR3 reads CASSPDSFNSPLHF. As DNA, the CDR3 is TGCGCCAGCAGCCCCGACAGCTTTAATTCACCCCTCCACTTT.

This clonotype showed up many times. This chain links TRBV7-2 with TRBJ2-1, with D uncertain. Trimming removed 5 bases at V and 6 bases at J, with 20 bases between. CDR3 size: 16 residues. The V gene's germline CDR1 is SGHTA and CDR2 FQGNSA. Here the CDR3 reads CASSTPTAIRPNEQFF. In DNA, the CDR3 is TGTGCCAGCAGCACCCCAACAGCGATTCGCCCCAATGAGCAGTTCTTC.

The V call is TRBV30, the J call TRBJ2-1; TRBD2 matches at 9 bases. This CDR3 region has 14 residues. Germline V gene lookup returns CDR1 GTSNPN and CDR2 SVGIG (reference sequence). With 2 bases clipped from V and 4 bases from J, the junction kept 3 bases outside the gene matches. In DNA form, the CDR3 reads TGTGCCTGGAGTAGGCTAGCGGGGTACAATGAGCAGTTCTTC. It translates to CAWSRLAGYNEQFF.

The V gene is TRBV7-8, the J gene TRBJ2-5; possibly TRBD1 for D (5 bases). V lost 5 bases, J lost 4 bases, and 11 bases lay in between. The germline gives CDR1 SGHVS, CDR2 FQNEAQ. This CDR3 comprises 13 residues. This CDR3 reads CASSRGPTETQYF. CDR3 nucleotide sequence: TGTGCCAGCAGCAGGGGCCCTACAGAGACCCAGTACTTC.

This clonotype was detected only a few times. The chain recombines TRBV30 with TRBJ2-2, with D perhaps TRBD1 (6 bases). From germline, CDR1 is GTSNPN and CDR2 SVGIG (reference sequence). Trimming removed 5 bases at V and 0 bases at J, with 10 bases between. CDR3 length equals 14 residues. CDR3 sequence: CAWGRDTNTGELFF. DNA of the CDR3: TGTGCCTGGGGAAGGGACACGAACACCGGGGAGCTGTTTTTT.

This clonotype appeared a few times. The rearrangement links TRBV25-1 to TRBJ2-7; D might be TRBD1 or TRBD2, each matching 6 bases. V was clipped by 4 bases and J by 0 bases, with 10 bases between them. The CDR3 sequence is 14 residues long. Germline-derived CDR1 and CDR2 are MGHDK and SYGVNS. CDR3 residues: CASSGEGGSYEQYF. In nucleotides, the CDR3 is TGTGCCAGCAGTGGAGAGGGGGGCTCCTACGAGCAGTACTTC.

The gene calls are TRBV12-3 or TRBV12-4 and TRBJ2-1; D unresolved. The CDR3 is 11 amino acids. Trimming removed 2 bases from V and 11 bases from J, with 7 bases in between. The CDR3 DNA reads TGTGCCAGCAGTTTAATAAGGAAGCAGTTCTTC. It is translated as CASSLIRKQFF.

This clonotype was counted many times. The CDR3 here is CATSRGMTSGGPGEQYF. CDR3 nucleotides: TGTGCCACCAGCAGAGGTATGACTAGCGGGGGTCCGGGCGAGCAGTACTTC. V is TRBV15 and J is TRBJ2-7, with TRBD2 identical over 12 bases. The CDR3 has 17 amino acids. Germline trimming cut 1 base from V and 6 bases from J; bases unmatched to any gene: 10. Per germline, CDR1 LNHNV and CDR2 YYDKDF (reference sequence).

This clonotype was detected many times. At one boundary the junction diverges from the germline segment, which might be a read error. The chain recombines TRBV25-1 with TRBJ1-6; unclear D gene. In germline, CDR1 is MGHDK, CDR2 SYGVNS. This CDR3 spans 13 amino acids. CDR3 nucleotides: TGTGCCACCAGTACAAAGTATAATTCACCCCTCCACTTT. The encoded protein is CATSTKYNSPLHF.

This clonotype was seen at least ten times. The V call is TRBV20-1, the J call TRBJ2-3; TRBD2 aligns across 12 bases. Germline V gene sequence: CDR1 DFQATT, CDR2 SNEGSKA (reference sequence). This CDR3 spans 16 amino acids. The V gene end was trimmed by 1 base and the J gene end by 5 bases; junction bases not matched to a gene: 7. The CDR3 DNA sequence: TGCAGTGCTAGAGGACTAGCGGGAGTGTCCGTAGATACGCAGTATTTT. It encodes CSARGLAGVSVDTQYF.

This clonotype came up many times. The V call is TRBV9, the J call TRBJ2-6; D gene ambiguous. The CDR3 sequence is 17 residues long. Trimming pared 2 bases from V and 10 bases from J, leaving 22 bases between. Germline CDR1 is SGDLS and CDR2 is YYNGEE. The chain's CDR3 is CASSVTGSLLPPNVLTF. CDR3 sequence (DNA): TGTGCCAGCAGCGTTACGGGCTCACTCCTTCCTCCAAACGTCCTGACTTTC.

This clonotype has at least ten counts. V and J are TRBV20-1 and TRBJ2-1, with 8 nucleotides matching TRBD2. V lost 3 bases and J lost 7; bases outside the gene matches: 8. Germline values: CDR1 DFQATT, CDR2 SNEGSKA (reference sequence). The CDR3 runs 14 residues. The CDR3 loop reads CSASDIAGTNEQFF. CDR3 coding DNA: TGCAGTGCTAGTGATATAGCGGGAACAAATGAGCAGTTCTTC.

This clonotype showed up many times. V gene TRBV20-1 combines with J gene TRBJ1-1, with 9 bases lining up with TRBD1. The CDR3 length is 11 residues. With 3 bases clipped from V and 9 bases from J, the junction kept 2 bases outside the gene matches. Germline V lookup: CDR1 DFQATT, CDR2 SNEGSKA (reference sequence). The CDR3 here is CSARGQGKAFF. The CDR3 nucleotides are TGCAGTGCTAGGGGACAGGGAAAAGCTTTCTTT.

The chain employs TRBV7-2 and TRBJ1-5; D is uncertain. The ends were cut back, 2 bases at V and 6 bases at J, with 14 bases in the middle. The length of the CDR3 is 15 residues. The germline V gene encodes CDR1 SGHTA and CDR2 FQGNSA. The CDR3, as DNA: TGTGCCAGCAGCTTATTACGGGGTTTGGGTCAGCCCCAGCATTTT. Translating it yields CASSLLRGLGQPQHF.

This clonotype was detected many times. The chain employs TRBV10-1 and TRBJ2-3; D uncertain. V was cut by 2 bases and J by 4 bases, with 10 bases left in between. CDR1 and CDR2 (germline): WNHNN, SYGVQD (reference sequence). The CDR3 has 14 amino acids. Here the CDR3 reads CASSETRSPDTQYF. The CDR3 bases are TGCGCCAGCAGTGAGACCCGGAGCCCAGATACGCAGTATTTT.

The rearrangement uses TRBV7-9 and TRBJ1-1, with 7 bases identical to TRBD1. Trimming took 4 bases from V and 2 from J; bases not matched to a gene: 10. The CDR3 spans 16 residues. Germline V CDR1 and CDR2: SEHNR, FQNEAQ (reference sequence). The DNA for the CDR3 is TGTGCCAGCAGCTCCCCCATTGGGACAGTCAACACTGAAGCTTTCTTT. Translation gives CASSSPIGTVNTEAFF.

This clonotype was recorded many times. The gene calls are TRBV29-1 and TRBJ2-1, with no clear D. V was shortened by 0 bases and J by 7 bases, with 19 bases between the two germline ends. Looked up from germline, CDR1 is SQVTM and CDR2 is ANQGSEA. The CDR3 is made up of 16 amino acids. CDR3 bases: TGCAGCGTTGAAGACCCTTCCACAATGGGGTATAATGAGCAGTTCTTC. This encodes CSVEDPSTMGYNEQFF.

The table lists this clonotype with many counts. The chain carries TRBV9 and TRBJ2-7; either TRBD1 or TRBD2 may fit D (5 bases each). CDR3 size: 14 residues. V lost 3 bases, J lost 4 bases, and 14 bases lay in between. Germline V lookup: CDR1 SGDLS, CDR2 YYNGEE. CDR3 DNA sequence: TGTGCCAGCAGCGAGAGGGGAGTTGGTTACGAGCAGTACTTC. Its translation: CASSERGVGYEQYF.

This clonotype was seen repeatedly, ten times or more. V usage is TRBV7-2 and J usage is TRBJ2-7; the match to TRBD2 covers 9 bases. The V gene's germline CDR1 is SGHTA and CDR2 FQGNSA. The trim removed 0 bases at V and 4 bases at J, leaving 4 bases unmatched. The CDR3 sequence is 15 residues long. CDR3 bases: TGTGCCAGCAGCTTAGCTTTTAGCGGGAGTTACGAGCAGTACTTC. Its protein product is CASSLAFSGSYEQYF.